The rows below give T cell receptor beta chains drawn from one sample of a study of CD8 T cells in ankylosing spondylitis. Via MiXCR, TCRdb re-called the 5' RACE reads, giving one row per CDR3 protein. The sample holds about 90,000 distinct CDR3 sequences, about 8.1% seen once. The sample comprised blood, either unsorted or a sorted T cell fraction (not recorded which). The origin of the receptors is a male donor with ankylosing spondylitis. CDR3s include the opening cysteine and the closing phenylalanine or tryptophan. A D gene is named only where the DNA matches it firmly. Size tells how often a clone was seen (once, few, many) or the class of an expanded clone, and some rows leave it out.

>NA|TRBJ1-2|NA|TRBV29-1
TGCAGAGTGGGGGCGCAGGGGAACTATGGCTACACCTTC
CRVGAQGNYGYTF
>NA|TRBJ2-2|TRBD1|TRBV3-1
TGTGCCAGCAGCCAAGATCAAACTTTCGCCGGACAGGGTAAAGTCGGGGAGCTGTTTTTT
CASSQDQTFAGQGKVGELFF
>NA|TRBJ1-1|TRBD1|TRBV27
TGTGCCAGCAGTCCCGGGACAGGGAACACTGAAGCTTTCTTT
CASSPGTGNTEAFF
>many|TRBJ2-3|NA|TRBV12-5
TGTGCTAGTGGTTTGTCCAACCCAGATACGCAGTATTTT
CASGLSNPDTQYF
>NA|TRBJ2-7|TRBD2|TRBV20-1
TGCAGTGCCAGAGCTAGCGGGGCTCTGAACGAGCAGTACTTC
CSARASGALNEQYF
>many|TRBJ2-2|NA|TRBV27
TGTGCCAGCAGTCTACAAGGCGGGGAGCTGTTTTTT
CASSLQGGELFF
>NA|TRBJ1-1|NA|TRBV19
TGTGCCAGTAGTTTCTGGGGCGGCAAGAACACTGAAGCTTTCTTT
CASSFWGGKNTEAFF
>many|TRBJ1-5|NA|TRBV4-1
TGCGCCAGCAGCCAATTTATGGGAGGACAGCCCCAGCATTTT
CASSQFMGGQPQHF
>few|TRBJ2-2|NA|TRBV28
TGTGCCAGCAGTAACACAGGGAACACCGGGGAGCTGTTTTTT
CASSNTGNTGELFF
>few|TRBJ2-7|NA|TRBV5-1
TGCGCCAGCAGCTTGCTGTCGCCGGGGAATTCGGACGAGCAGTACTTC
CASSLLSPGNSDEQYF
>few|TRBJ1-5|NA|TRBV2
TGTGCCAGCAGTGCCGGGCCCCAGGGCACTAATCAGCCCCAGCATTTT
CASSAGPQGTNQPQHF
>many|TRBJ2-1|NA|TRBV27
TGTGCCAGCAGTTTCTCTTCAGGGGACTCCTACAATGAGCAGTTCTTC
CASSFSSGDSYNEQFF
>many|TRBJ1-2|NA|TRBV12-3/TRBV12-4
TGTGCCAGCGGTGATAGGGGAAGAGGCTACACCTTC
CASGDRGRGYTF
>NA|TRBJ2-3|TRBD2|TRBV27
TGTGCCAGCAGTTTATTTAGCGGGACCCTCGGGGATACGCAGTATTTT
CASSLFSGTLGDTQYF
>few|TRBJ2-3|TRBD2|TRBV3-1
TGTGCCAGCACCCTAGCGGGAGGTTCGGCAGATACGCAGTATTTT
CASTLAGGSADTQYF
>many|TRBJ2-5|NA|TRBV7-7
TGTGCCAGCAGCTTAAACGGCGGACGCACCCAAGAGACCCAGTACTTC
CASSLNGGRTQETQYF
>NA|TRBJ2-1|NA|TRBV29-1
TGCAGCGTTGTGTCCGGCACCGTCTACAATGAGCAGTTCTTC
CSVVSGTVYNEQFF
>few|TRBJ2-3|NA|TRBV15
TGTGCCACCGGTCTGGGCGCGGGCACGGTAGATACGCAGTATTTT
CATGLGAGTVDTQYF
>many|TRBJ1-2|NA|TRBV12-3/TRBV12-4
TGTGCCAGCAGTTTATCCGGGACACCGGATGGCTACACCTTC
CASSLSGTPDGYTF
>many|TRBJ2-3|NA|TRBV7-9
TGTGCCAGCAGCCAAAGTGCTAGGGACATCTCCACAGATACGCAGTATTTT
CASSQSARDISTDTQYF
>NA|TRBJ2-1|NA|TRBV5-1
TGCGCCAGCAGCTTGGATCAGGGGTCGTCTAACTACAATGAGCAGTTCTTC
CASSLDQGSSNYNEQFF
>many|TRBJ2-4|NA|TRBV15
TGTGCCACCAGCATCCTGCGGGGACCCAAAAACATTCAGTACTTC
CATSILRGPKNIQYF
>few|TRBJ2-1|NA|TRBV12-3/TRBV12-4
TGTGCCAGCAGTACCAGGGGTCCCTCCTACAATGAGCAGTTCTTC
CASSTRGPSYNEQFF
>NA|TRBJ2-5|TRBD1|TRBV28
TGTGCCAGCAGTTTCCCCCCCGCCGGGACAGGGCCGGACCAAGAGACCCAGTACTTC
CASSFPPAGTGPDQETQYF
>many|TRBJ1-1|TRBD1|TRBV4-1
TGCGCCAGCAGCCAAGGACAGGGGCACACTGAAGCTTTCTTT
CASSQGQGHTEAFF
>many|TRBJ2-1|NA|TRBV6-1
TGTGCCAGCAGTCCCCCGGACAGAGATGAGCAGTTCTTC
CASSPPDRDEQFF
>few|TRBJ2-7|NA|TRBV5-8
TGTGCCAGCAGCTTTGCTTACGAGCAGTACTTC
CASSFAYEQYF
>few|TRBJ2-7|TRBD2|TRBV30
TGTGCCTCGATGGGACTAGCGGGTAGAAGCTCCTACGAGCAGTACTTC
CASMGLAGRSSYEQYF
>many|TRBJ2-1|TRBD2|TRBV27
TGTGCCAGCAAATTTCCAGCGGGAGGGAACAATGAGCAGTTCTTC
CASKFPAGGNNEQFF
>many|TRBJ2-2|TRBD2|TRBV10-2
TGCGCCATCTCGACTAGCTTCAGCACCGGGGAGCTGTTTTTT
CAISTSFSTGELFF
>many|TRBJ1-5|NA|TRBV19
TGTGCCAGTAGTATAGTGGTATTGAGCAATCAGCCCCAGCATTTT
CASSIVVLSNQPQHF
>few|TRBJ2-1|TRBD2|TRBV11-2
TGTGCCAGCAGCTACGGGACTACCAGCTACAATGAGCAGTTCTTC
CASSYGTTSYNEQFF